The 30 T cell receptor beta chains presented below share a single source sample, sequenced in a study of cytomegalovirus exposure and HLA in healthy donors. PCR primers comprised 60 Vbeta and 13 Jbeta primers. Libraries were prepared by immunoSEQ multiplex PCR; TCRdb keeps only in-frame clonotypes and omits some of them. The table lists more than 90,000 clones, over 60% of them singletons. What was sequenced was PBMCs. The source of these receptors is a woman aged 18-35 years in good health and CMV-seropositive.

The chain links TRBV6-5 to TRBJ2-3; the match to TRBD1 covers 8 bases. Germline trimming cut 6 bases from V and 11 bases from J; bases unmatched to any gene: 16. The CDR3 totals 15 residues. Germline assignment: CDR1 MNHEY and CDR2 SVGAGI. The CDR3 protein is CASSLRGQGVEMQYF. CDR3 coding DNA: TGTGCCAGCAGCCTACGAGGACAGGGAGTTGAAATGCAGTATTTT.

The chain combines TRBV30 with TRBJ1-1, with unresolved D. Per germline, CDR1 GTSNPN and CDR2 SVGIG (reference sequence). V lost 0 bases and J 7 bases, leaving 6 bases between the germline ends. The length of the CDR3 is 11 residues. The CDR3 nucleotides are TGTGCCTGGAGTGTACGGGTTGAAGCTTTCTTT. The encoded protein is CAWSVRVEAFF.

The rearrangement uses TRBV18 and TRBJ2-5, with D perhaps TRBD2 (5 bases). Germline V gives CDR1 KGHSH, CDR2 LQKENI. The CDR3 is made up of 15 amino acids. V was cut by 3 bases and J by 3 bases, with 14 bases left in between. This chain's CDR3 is CASSPRTGNEETQYF. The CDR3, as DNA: TGTGCCAGCTCACCCCGGACCGGGAACGAAGAGACCCAGTACTTC. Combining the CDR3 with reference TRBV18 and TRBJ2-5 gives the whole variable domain NAGVMQNPRHLVRRRGQEARLRCSPMKGHSHVYWYRQLPEEGLKFMVYLQKENIIDESGMPKERFSAEFPKEGPSILRIQQVVRGDSAAYFCASSPRTGNEETQYFGPGTRLLVL.

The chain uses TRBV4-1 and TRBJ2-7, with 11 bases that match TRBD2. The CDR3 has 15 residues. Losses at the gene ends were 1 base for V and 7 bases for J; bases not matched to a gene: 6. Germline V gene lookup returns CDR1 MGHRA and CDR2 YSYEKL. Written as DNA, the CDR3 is TGCGCCAGCAGCCAAGTAATAGCGGGAGGGAATGAGCAGTACTTC. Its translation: CASSQVIAGGNEQYF.

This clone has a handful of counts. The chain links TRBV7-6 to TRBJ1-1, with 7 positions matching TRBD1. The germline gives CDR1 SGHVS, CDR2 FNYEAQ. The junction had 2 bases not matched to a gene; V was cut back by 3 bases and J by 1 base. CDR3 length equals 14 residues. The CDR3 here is CASSFDRANTEAFF. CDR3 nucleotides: TGTGCCAGCAGCTTCGACAGGGCGAACACTGAAGCTTTCTTT.

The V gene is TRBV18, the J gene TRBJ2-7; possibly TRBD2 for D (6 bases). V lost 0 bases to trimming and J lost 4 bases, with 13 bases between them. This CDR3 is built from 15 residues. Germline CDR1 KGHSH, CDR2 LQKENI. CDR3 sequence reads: CASSPPGGTGYEQYF. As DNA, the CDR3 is TGTGCCAGCTCACCACCGGGAGGAACAGGTTACGAGCAGTACTTC.

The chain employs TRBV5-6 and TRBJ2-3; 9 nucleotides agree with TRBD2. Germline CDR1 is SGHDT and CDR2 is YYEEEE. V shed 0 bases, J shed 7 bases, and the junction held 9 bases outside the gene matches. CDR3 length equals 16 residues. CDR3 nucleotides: TGTGCCAGCAGCTTGGTCCTAGCGGGACCCGCTAATACGCAGTATTTT. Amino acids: CASSLVLAGPANTQYF.

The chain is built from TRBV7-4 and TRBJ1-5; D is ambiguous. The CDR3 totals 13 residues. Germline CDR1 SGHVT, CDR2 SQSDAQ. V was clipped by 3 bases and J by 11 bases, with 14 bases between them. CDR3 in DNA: TGTGCCAGCAGCTTTAACAGCCGAATGGCCCAGCATTTT. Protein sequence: CASSFNSRMAQHF.

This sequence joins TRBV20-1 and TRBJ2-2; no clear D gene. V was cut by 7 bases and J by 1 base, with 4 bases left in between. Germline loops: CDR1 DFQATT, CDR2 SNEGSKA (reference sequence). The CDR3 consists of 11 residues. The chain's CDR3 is CSGGNTGELFF. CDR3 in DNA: TGCAGTGGAGGGAACACCGGGGAGCTGTTTTTT.

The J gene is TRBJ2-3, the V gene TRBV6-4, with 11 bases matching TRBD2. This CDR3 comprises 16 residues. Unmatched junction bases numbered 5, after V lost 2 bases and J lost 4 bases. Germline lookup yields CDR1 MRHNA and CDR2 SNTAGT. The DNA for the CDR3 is TGTGCCAGCAGTGACAGGCTAGCGGGAGGAGCAGATACGCAGTATTTT. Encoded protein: CASSDRLAGGADTQYF.

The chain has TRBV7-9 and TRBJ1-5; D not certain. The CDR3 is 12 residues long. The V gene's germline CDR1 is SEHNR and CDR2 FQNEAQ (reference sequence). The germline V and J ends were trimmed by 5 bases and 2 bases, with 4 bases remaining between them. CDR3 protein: CASSHRNQPQHF. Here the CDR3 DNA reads TGTGCCAGCAGCCATCGCAATCAGCCCCAGCATTTT.

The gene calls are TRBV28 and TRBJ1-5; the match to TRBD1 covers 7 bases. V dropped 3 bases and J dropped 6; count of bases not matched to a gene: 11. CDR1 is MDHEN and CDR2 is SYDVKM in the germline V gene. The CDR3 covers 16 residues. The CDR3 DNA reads TGTGCCAGCAGTTTGACAGGGAAATTGTTGATTCAGCCCCAGCATTTT. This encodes CASSLTGKLLIQPQHF.

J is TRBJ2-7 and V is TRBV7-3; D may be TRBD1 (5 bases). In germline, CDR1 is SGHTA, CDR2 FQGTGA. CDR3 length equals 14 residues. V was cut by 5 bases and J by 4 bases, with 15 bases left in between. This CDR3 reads CASSRQQDAYEQYF. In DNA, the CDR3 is TGTGCCAGCAGCCGGCAACAGGATGCGTACGAGCAGTACTTC.

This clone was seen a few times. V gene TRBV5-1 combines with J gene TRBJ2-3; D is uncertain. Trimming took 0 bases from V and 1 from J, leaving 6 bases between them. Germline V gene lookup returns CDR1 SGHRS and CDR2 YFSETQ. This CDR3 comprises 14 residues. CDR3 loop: CASSLEAGTDTQYF. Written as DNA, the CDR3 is TGCGCCAGCAGCTTGGAGGCGGGCACAGATACGCAGTATTTT.

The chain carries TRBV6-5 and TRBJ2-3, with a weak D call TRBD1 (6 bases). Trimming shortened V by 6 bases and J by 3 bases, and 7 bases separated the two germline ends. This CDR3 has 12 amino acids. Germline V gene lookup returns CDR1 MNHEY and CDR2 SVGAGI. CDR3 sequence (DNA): TGTGCCAGCAGCAGGGGTACAGATACGCAGTATTTT. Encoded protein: CASSRGTDTQYF.

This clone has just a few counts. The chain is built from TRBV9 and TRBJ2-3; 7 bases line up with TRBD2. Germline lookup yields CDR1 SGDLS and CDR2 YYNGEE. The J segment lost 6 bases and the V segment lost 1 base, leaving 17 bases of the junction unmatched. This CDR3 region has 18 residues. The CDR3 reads CASSVLVAGGSGVDTQYF. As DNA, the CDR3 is TGTGCCAGCAGCGTATTGGTAGCGGGTGGCTCGGGTGTGGATACGCAGTATTTT.

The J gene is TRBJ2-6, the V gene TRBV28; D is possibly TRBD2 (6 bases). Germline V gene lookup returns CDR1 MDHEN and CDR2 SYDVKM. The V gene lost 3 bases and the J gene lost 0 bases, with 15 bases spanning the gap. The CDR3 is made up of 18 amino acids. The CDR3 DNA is TGTGCCAGCAGTTTCCTCACCGGAGGGATCTCTGGGGCCAACGTCCTGACTTTC. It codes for CASSFLTGGISGANVLTF. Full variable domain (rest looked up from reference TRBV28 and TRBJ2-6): DVKVTQSSRYLVKRTGEKVFLECVQDMDHENMFWYRQDPGLGLRLIYFSYDVKMKEKGDIPEGYSVSREKKERFSLILESASTNQTSMYLCASSFLTGGISGANVLTFGAGSRLTVL.

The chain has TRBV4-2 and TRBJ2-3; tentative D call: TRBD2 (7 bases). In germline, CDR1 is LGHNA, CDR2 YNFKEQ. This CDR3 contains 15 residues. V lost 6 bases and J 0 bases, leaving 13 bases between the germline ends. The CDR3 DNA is TGTGCCAGCAGGAGCGGGGACACCAGCACAGATACGCAGTATTTT. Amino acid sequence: CASRSGDTSTDTQYF.

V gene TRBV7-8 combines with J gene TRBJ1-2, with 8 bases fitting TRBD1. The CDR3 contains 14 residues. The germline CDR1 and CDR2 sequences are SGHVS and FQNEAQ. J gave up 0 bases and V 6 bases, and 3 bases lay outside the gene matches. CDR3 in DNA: TGTGCCAGCAGTGACAGGGGAGCTAACTATGGCTACACCTTC. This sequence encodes CASSDRGANYGYTF.

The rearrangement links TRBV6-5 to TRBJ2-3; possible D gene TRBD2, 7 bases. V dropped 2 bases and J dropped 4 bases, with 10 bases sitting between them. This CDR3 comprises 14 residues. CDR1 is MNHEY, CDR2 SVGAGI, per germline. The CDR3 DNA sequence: TGTGCCAGCAGTTACACAGGGAGGGCAGATACGCAGTATTTT. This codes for CASSYTGRADTQYF.

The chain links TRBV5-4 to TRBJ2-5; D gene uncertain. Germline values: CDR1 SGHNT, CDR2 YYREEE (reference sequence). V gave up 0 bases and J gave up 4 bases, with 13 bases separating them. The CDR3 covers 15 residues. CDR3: CASSLAPYISETQYF. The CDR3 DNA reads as TGTGCCAGCAGCTTGGCCCCTTATATCTCAGAGACCCAGTACTTC.

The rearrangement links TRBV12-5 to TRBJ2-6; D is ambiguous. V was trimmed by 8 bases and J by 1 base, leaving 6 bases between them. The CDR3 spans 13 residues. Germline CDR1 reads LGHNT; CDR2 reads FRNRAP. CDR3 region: CASLFSGANVLTF. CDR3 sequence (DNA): TGTGCTAGTTTATTTTCTGGGGCCAACGTCCTGACTTTC.

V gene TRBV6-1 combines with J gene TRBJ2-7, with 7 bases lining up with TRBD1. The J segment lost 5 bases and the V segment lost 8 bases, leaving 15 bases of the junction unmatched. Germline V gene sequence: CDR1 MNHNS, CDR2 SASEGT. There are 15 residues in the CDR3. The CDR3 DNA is TGTGCCAGCGGATCAGACAGGGTCTATCTAGACGAGCAGTACTTC. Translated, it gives CASGSDRVYLDEQYF.

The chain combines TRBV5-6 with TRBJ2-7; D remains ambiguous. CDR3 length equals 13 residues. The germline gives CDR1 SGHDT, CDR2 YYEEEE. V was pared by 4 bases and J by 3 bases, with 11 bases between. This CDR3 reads CASSPQASYEQYF. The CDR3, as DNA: TGTGCCAGCAGCCCGCAGGCAAGCTACGAGCAGTACTTC.

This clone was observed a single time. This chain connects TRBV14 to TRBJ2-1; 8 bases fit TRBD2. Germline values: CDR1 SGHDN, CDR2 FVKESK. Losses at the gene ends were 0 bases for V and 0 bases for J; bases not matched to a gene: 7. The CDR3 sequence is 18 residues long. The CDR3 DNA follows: TGTGCCAGCAGCCAAGATTCAGGTACTAGCGGCTCCTACAATGAGCAGTTCTTC. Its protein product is CASSQDSGTSGSYNEQFF.

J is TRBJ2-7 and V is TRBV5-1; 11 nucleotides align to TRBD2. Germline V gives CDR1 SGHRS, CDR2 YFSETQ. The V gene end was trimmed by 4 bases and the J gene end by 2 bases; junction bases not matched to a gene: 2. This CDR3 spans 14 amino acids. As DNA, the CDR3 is TGCGCCAGCAGCCCGGGACTAGCGGCCTACGAGCAGTACTTC. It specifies CASSPGLAAYEQYF.

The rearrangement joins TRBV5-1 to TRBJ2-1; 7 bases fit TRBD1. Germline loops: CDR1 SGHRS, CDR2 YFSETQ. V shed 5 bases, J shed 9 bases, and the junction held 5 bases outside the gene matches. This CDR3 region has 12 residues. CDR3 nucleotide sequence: TGCGCCAGCAGGACAGGGTTCGGTGAGCAGTTCTTC. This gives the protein CASRTGFGEQFF.

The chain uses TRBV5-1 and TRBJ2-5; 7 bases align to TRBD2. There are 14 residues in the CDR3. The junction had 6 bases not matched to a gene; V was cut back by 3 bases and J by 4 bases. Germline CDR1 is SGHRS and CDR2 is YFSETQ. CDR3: CASSYAGVSETQYF. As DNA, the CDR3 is TGCGCCAGCAGCTACGCGGGAGTATCAGAGACCCAGTACTTC.

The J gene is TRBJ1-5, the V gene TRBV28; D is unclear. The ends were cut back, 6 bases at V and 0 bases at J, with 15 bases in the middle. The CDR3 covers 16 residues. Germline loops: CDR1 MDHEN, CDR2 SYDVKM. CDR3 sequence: CASSRDQLYSNQPQHF. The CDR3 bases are TGTGCCAGCAGCCGGGATCAGCTATATAGCAATCAGCCCCAGCATTTT.

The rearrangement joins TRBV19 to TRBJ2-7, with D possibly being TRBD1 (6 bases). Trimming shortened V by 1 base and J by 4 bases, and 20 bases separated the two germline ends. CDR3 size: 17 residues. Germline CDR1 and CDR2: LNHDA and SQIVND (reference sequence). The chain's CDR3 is CASSIVWGPLRSYEQYF. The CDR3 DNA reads TGTGCCAGTAGTATAGTCTGGGGGCCGCTCCGCTCTTACGAGCAGTACTTC. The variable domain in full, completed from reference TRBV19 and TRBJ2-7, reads DGGITQSPKYLFRKEGQNVTLSCEQNLNHDAMYWYRQDPGQGLRLIYYSQIVNDFQKGDIAEGYSVSREKKESFPLTVTSAQKNPTAFYLCASSIVWGPLRSYEQYFGPGTRLTVT.